These 31 T cell receptor beta chains were all obtained from the same sample, sequenced in a study of T cells in localized non-small cell lung cancer. The assay was immunoSEQ multiplex PCR, and TCRdb's table has in-frame clones only and misses some. The table records around 1,500 clones, roughly 30% of them present only once. The sample consisted of normal lung tissue next to the tumor, taken before any cancer treatment. These receptors were taken from a woman aged 40-69 years with stage III lung adenocarcinoma.

This clone is judged large. The genes are TRBV18 and TRBJ1-4; 7 bases agree with TRBD1. V trimming: 0 bases; J trimming: 5 bases; junction bases outside the gene matches: 0. Germline CDR1 and CDR2: KGHSH and LQKENI. This CDR3 contains 14 residues. CDR3 nucleotides: TGTGCCAGCTCACCACCGGACAGGAATGAAAAACTGTTTTTT. It yields the protein CASSPPDRNEKLFF.

The chain combines TRBV7-4 with TRBJ1-1; D call uncertain. This CDR3 contains 13 residues. Germline V gives CDR1 SGHVT, CDR2 SQSDAQ. V dropped 10 bases and J dropped 4 bases, with 16 bases sitting between them. This CDR3 reads CATSPLGSTEAFF. Here the CDR3 DNA reads TGTGCCACCTCCCCCCTCGGGAGCACTGAAGCTTTCTTT.

This clone occurred a few times. This chain connects TRBV11-3 to TRBJ2-7, with a tentative D call TRBD1 (6 bases). The V and J ends lost 5 bases and 4 bases respectively, with 18 bases between them. Germline V CDR1 and CDR2: SGHNT, YENEEA. The CDR3 has 15 amino acids. The CDR3 DNA reads TGTGCCAGCAGCGACACAGGGCCGAGGGTATACGAGCAGTACTTC. Its translation is CASSDTGPRVYEQYF.

Note on this clone: A read error is likely, as this CDR3 ends without the conserved phenylalanine or tryptophan. The DNA is left out, because the CDR3 cannot be placed on it with certainty; the CDR3 is given as TCRdb lists it. This chain uses TRBV6-8 with TRBJ1-1; TRBD1, the table's D call, was not compared with the DNA. The CDR3 adds up to 12 amino acids, both ends counted. Germline V lookup: CDR1 MNHGY, CDR2 SAAAGT. The CDR3 here is CASSPLGQGVEP.

This rearrangement joins TRBV29-1 to TRBJ1-3; tentatively, D is TRBD1 (6 bases). The germline V gene has CDR1 SQVTM and CDR2 ANQGSEA. V dropped 4 bases and J dropped 2 bases, with 12 bases sitting between them. The CDR3 runs to 14 residues. In nucleotides, the CDR3 is TGCAGCGTTGCGGGGGGCTGGGCTGGAAACACCATATATTTT. Protein: CSVAGGWAGNTIYF.

The table lists this clone with a few counts. V is TRBV27 and J is TRBJ2-1, with no clear D. The CDR3 is 15 amino acids. V was trimmed by 1 base and J by 0 bases, leaving 7 bases between them. The germline gives CDR1 MNHEY, CDR2 SMNVEV (reference sequence). Here the CDR3 DNA reads TGTGCCAGCAGTTTATACGGTGACTCCTACAATGAGCAGTTCTTC. This translates into CASSLYGDSYNEQFF.

This clone came up once. J is TRBJ2-1 and V is TRBV29-1; 7 nucleotides agree with TRBD1. The ends lost 1 base at V and 6 bases at J; junction bases unmatched: 6. The CDR3 consists of 14 residues. Germline CDR1 reads SQVTM; CDR2 reads ANQGSEA. The CDR3 region is CSVEGFSGGNEQFF. The CDR3 coding sequence is TGCAGCGTTGAAGGATTCTCAGGGGGCAATGAGCAGTTCTTC.

The rearrangement uses TRBV28 and TRBJ2-7, with 8 positions matching TRBD1. After removal of 5 bases from V and 3 bases from J, the junction contained 6 bases not matched to a gene. The CDR3 loop spans 14 amino acids. Germline lookup yields CDR1 MDHEN and CDR2 SYDVKM. CDR3 nucleotides: TGTGCCAGCAGTGCGACAGGGGAGAACTACGAGCAGTACTTC. Translation gives CASSATGENYEQYF.

This clone was counted a few times. The gene calls are TRBV6-8 and TRBJ2-5; D possibly corresponds to TRBD2 (5 bases). Between the trimmed V and J ends, which lost 5 bases and 3 bases, there was a span of 10 bases. The V gene's germline CDR1 is MNHGY and CDR2 SAAAGT. The CDR3 covers 13 residues. In DNA, the CDR3 is TGTGCCAGCAGTGATGGGGAGAAAGAGACCCAGTACTTC. The encoded protein is CASSDGEKETQYF.

By share, this clone ranks as medium-sized. This chain links TRBV11-3 with TRBJ2-2; D gene unclear. The CDR3 runs 17 residues. The germline V gene has CDR1 SGHNT and CDR2 YENEEA. Trimming shortened V by 5 bases and J by 0 bases, and 16 bases separated the two germline ends. CDR3 in DNA: TGTGCCAGCAGCCTCACCTACACATCTGCGAACACCGGGGAGCTGTTTTTT. This gives the protein CASSLTYTSANTGELFF.

By its share, this clone is medium-sized. The rearrangement uses TRBV6-8 and TRBJ1-1, with 9 nucleotides matching TRBD1. This CDR3 has 14 amino acids. V lost 2 bases to trimming and J lost 12 bases; unmatched junction nucleotides: 10. CDR1 and CDR2 (germline): MNHGY, SAAAGT. CDR3 loop: CASSYRLTGTGTFF. CDR3 nucleotide sequence: TGTGCCAGCAGTTACCGTTTAACCGGGACAGGGACTTTCTTT.

This clone was detected only once. The rearrangement uses TRBV5-1 and TRBJ1-4; no firm D call. Germline lookup yields CDR1 SGHRS and CDR2 YFSETQ. The V end lost 2 bases, the J end lost 3 bases, and 14 bases lay between the germline ends. This CDR3 is 16 amino acids long. The CDR3 reads CASSFTANSANEKLFF. DNA of the CDR3: TGCGCCAGCAGCTTCACAGCGAATTCCGCTAATGAAAAACTGTTTTTT.

The sample holds a few counts of this clone. This rearrangement joins TRBV7-2 to TRBJ2-7, with D possibly being TRBD2 (5 bases). The germline CDR1 and CDR2 sequences are SGHTA and FQGNSA. The CDR3 contains 13 residues. The V end was cut by 5 bases, the J end by 0 bases, with 8 bases between. CDR3 amino acids: CASSDRDSYEQYF. CDR3 nucleotides: TGTGCCAGCAGCGACCGGGACTCCTACGAGCAGTACTTC.

This clone was picked up a small number of times. This sequence joins TRBV5-1 and TRBJ2-1; 11 bases map to TRBD2. CDR3 size: 15 residues. Germline assignment: CDR1 SGHRS and CDR2 YFSETQ. Losses at the gene ends were 7 bases for V and 9 bases for J; bases not matched to a gene: 12. CDR3 loop: CASATGASGGFEQFF. CDR3 bases: TGCGCCAGCGCCACGGGTGCTAGCGGGGGGTTTGAGCAGTTCTTC.

This clone has more than one count but fewer than ten. The chain employs TRBV6-8 and TRBJ2-7; no clear D gene. CDR3 length: 13 amino acids. Germline V CDR1 and CDR2: MNHGY, SAAAGT. Between the trimmed V and J ends, which lost 0 bases and 3 bases, there was a span of 6 bases. This CDR3 is CASSYSSYYEQYF. The CDR3 coding sequence is TGTGCCAGCAGTTACTCATCCTACTACGAGCAGTACTTC.

This rearrangement joins TRBV28 to TRBJ2-7; D unresolved. The CDR3 has 14 amino acids. Germline CDR1 reads MDHEN; CDR2 reads SYDVKM. The V gene lost 7 bases and the J gene lost 0 bases, with 13 bases spanning the gap. Here the CDR3 reads CASIPAQLSYEQYF. The CDR3 region has the DNA TGTGCCAGCATCCCGGCACAGCTCTCCTACGAGCAGTACTTC.

V gene TRBV19 combines with J gene TRBJ2-7, with D uncertain. The CDR3 length is 12 residues. Germline loops: CDR1 LNHDA, CDR2 SQIVND (reference sequence). The germline V and J ends were trimmed by 5 bases and 7 bases, with 12 bases remaining between them. CDR3 DNA sequence: TGTGCCAGTAGTTATAAAGGTAAAGAGCAGTACTTC. Protein: CASSYKGKEQYF.

This clone has just a few counts. The CDR3 nucleotides read TGTGCCAGCAGCCCAAGGACTAGCGGGGGCCTCACAGATACGCAGTATTTT. As protein: CASSPRTSGGLTDTQYF. This chain links TRBV11-3 with TRBJ2-3; 13 bases map to TRBD2. V shed 5 bases and J 2 bases; nucleotides not matched to a gene: 7. The CDR3 runs 17 residues. Germline V gives CDR1 SGHNT, CDR2 YENEEA.

This clone qualifies as large. This rearrangement joins TRBV11-3 to TRBJ1-2, with 10 bases that match TRBD1. The junction had 10 bases not matched to a gene; V was cut back by 5 bases and J by 4 bases. Per the germline V gene, CDR1 is SGHNT and CDR2 is YENEEA. This CDR3 has 16 residues. The CDR3, as DNA: TGTGCCAGCAGCCCCCGGGACAGGGGAATTGCCTATGGCTACACCTTC. Amino acids: CASSPRDRGIAYGYTF.

The chain carries TRBV11-1 and TRBJ2-5, with D possibly matching TRBD1 (6 bases). The germline V gene encodes CDR1 SGHAT and CDR2 FQDESV (reference sequence). Trimming took 6 bases from V and 3 from J, leaving 14 bases between them. The CDR3 spans 14 residues. The CDR3 DNA follows: TGTGCCAGCAGTTCTCCGGGACAAGAAGAGACCCAGTACTTC. It encodes CASSSPGQEETQYF. The entire variable domain, with the rest obtained from reference TRBV11-1 and TRBJ2-5, is as follows: EAEVAQSPRYKITEKSQAVAFWCDPISGHATLYWYRQILGQGPELLVQFQDESVVDDSQLPKDRFSAERLKGVDSTLKIQPAELGDSAMYLCASSSPGQEETQYFGPGTRLLVL.

Sample share makes this clone medium-sized. This sequence joins TRBV11-3 and TRBJ1-1; 8 bases fit TRBD1. The V and J ends lost 3 bases and 4 bases, in that order; junction bases with no gene match: 7. The V gene's germline CDR1 is SGHNT and CDR2 YENEEA. The CDR3 covers 15 residues. CDR3 nucleotides: TGTGCCAGCAGCTTGTCACAGGGGGTGCTCACTGAAGCTTTCTTT. As protein: CASSLSQGVLTEAFF.

V usage is TRBV6-8 and J usage is TRBJ1-4; 7 bases are shared with TRBD1. The CDR3 consists of 14 residues. The germline CDR1 and CDR2 sequences are MNHGY and SAAAGT. V lost 0 bases, J lost 7 bases, and 2 bases stayed unmatched. CDR3 DNA sequence: TGTGCCAGCAGTTACTCAGGGACAGTTGAAAAACTGTTTTTT. Translation: CASSYSGTVEKLFF.

V and J are TRBV11-3 and TRBJ2-7; 13 bases match TRBD2. Germline V CDR1 and CDR2: SGHNT, YENEEA. The CDR3 loop spans 15 amino acids. V shed 6 bases, J shed 2 bases, and the junction held 4 bases outside the gene matches. The CDR3 region is CASRSGLAGAYEQYF. The DNA for the CDR3 is TGTGCCAGCAGATCTGGACTAGCGGGGGCCTACGAGCAGTACTTC.

The chain combines TRBV9 with TRBJ1-5; D unresolved. The CDR3 extends over 13 amino acids. The V and J ends lost 6 bases and 1 base respectively, with 8 bases between them. The germline CDR1 and CDR2 sequences are SGDLS and YYNGEE. The CDR3: CASKRVSNQPQHF. The DNA of the CDR3 is TGTGCCAGCAAAAGGGTGAGCAATCAGCCCCAGCATTTT.

For the CDR3, the DNA is TGTGCCAGTAGTATTTCGGGAGGGTCTGGCGGGGAGCTGTTTTTT. It codes for CASSISGGSGGELFF. The chain recombines TRBV19 with TRBJ2-2; 8 bases fit TRBD2. Trimming removed 3 bases from V and 7 bases from J; junction bases left unmatched: 7. The CDR3 is 15 amino acids. The germline V gene encodes CDR1 LNHDA and CDR2 SQIVND (reference sequence). The entire variable domain, with the rest obtained from reference TRBV19 and TRBJ2-2, is as follows: DGGITQSPKYLFRKEGQNVTLSCEQNLNHDAMYWYRQDPGQGLRLIYYSQIVNDFQKGDIAEGYSVSREKKESFPLTVTSAQKNPTAFYLCASSISGGSGGELFFGEGSRLTVL.

The chain employs TRBV9 and TRBJ2-3; a possible D gene is TRBD1 (6 bases). The length of the CDR3 is 17 residues. V was pared by 0 bases and J by 4 bases, with 18 bases between. Germline V gene sequence: CDR1 SGDLS, CDR2 YYNGEE. The CDR3 spells CASSVGFVGAGSDTQYF. CDR3 DNA sequence: TGTGCCAGCAGCGTAGGCTTCGTGGGGGCCGGTTCAGATACGCAGTATTTT.

This clone has more than one count but fewer than ten. The rearrangement uses TRBV18 and TRBJ1-1; D is perhaps TRBD1 (5 bases). The germline CDR1 and CDR2 sequences are KGHSH and LQKENI. Trimming removed 2 bases at V and 5 bases at J, with 15 bases between. This CDR3 has 15 amino acids. The CDR3 sequence: CASSPMAGRETEAFF. The CDR3 DNA reads as TGTGCCAGCTCACCAATGGCAGGGCGGGAAACTGAAGCTTTCTTT.

The chain joins TRBV9 to TRBJ2-2, with D perhaps matching TRBD1 (6 bases). V was shortened by 0 bases and J by 6 bases, with 18 bases between the two germline ends. This CDR3 is 17 amino acids long. CDR1 is SGDLS and CDR2 is YYNGEE in the germline V gene. The CDR3 protein is CASSVEQGTLSAGELFF. As DNA, the CDR3 is TGTGCCAGCAGCGTAGAGCAGGGGACATTGAGCGCCGGGGAGCTGTTTTTT.

V usage is TRBV11-3 and J usage is TRBJ2-1, with D unclear. The germline V gene has CDR1 SGHNT and CDR2 YENEEA. The CDR3 has 17 residues. Trimming stripped 5 bases from V and 4 bases from J, with 21 bases between. The CDR3 DNA reads as TGTGCCAGCAGCCAAATAAAGGCAGCCAGCCAGTACAATGAGCAGTTCTTC. Translating it yields CASSQIKAASQYNEQFF.

The V gene is TRBV11-3, the J gene TRBJ2-5; 10 positions agree with TRBD2. The CDR3 is made up of 16 amino acids. Germline lookup yields CDR1 SGHNT and CDR2 YENEEA. V shed 5 bases and J 5 bases; nucleotides not matched to a gene: 11. For the CDR3, the DNA is TGTGCCAGCAGCCTGACTAGCGGGCCCCGATCGGAGACCCAGTACTTC. It codes for CASSLTSGPRSETQYF.

The J gene is TRBJ2-5, the V gene TRBV19; 8 bases align to TRBD1. J lost 4 bases, V lost 3 bases, and 7 bases had no gene match. From germline, CDR1 is LNHDA and CDR2 SQIVND (reference sequence). The CDR3 runs to 15 residues. DNA of the CDR3: TGTGCCAGTAGTATGGGACAGGCCCTCCGAGAGACCCAGTACTTC. Translated: CASSMGQALRETQYF.